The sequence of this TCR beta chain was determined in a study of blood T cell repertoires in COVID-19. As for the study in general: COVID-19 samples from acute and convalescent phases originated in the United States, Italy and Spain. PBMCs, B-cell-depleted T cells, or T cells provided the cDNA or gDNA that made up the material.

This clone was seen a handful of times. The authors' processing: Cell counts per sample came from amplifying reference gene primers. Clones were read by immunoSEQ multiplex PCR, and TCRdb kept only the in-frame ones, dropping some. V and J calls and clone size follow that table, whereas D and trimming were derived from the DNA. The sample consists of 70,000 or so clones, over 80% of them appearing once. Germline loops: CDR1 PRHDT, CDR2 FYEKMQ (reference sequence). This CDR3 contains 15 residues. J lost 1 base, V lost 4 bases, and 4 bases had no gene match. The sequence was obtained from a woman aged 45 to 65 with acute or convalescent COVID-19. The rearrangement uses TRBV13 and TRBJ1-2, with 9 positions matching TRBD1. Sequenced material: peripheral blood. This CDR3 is CASSSRDRVNYGYTF. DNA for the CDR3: TGTGCCAGCAGCTCCCGGGACAGGGTTAACTATGGCTACACCTTC.